What follows describes a single T cell receptor beta chain. This entry is derived from a study of T cell changes during pregnancy in multiple sclerosis. Measured with immunoSEQ multiplex PCR; TCRdb has only the in-frame clones, and not every one. The data contain some 83,000 clones, around 93% of them seen just once; the ten biggest clones take up around 3.3%. CDR1 and CDR2 from the germline V gene are MGHRA and YSYEKL. The CDR3 extends over 14 amino acids. Trimming removed 1 base at V and 2 bases at J, with 8 bases between. Sequences were derived from PBMCs, sampled in the first trimester of pregnancy. The receptor's source is a female donor in good health, serving as a control in a pregnancy study. Some clones in this sample may be carry-over from other donors' samples. The rearrangement links TRBV4-1 to TRBJ1-2; no definite D call. The CDR3 DNA sequence: TGCGCCAGCAGCCAAGTGGAGGTAAACTATGGCTACACCTTC. This translates into CASSQVEVNYGYTF.